Listed below are T cell receptor beta chains from one sample, sequenced in a study of blood T cell repertoires in COVID-19. Generated by immunoSEQ multiplex PCR, the TCRdb table keeps only in-frame clones and is missing some. Among around 160,000 clones listed, about 87% were seen once. The sequenced sample was peripheral blood. These receptors all stem from a woman aged 65 to 85 with COVID-19, enrolled during active disease. CDR3s include the opening cysteine and the closing phenylalanine or tryptophan. Fields, in order: V gene, J gene, clone size, CDR3 length, D gene, CDR3 DNA, CDR3 protein. D genes are given only for firm matches. Expanded clones are given a class, and other clones once, few, many or no size at all.

V gene: TRBV6-5
J gene: TRBJ1-6
clone size: NA
CDR3 length: 16
D gene: NA
CDR3 DNA: TGTGCCAGCAGTTTGGACAGTAAAATACCTAATTCACCCCTCCACTTT
CDR3 protein: CASSLDSKIPNSPLHF

V gene: TRBV6-4
J gene: TRBJ2-1
clone size: NA
CDR3 length: 14
D gene: TRBD1
CDR3 DNA: TGTGCCAGCAGGCTAGACAGGGATATCGATGAGCAGTTCTTC
CDR3 protein: CASRLDRDIDEQFF

V gene: TRBV7-9
J gene: TRBJ2-7
clone size: NA
CDR3 length: 15
D gene: NA
CDR3 DNA: TGTGCCAGCAGCCCAGGGTTCGGTGAAGCCGACGAGCAGTACTTC
CDR3 protein: CASSPGFGEADEQYF

V gene: TRBV10-3
J gene: TRBJ2-7
clone size: NA
CDR3 length: 14
D gene: NA
CDR3 DNA: TGTGCCATCAGGGAGGGTACAGGACCCTACGAGCAGTACTTC
CDR3 protein: CAIREGTGPYEQYF

V gene: TRBV4-1
J gene: TRBJ2-5
clone size: NA
CDR3 length: 14
D gene: NA
CDR3 DNA: TGCGCCGGAGACTTGGGACATAGACAAGAGACCCAGTACTTC
CDR3 protein: CAGDLGHRQETQYF

V gene: TRBV7-9
J gene: TRBJ1-4
clone size: NA
CDR3 length: 16
D gene: NA
CDR3 DNA: TGTGCCAGCAGCCCATTACGGGGTGCAACTAATGAAAAACTGTTTTTT
CDR3 protein: CASSPLRGATNEKLFF

V gene: TRBV7-3
J gene: TRBJ1-3
clone size: NA
CDR3 length: 12
D gene: NA
CDR3 DNA: TGTGCCAGCAGCTCCGACAGAAACACCATATATTTT
CDR3 protein: CASSSDRNTIYF

V gene: TRBV7-9
J gene: TRBJ2-5
clone size: NA
CDR3 length: 14
D gene: NA
CDR3 DNA: TGTGCCAGCAGCTTATGGGGAGACCAAGAGACCCAGTACTTC
CDR3 protein: CASSLWGDQETQYF

V gene: TRBV6-5
J gene: TRBJ2-1
clone size: NA
CDR3 length: 16
D gene: TRBD2
CDR3 DNA: TGTGCCAGCAGTTACTCGGCTAGCGGGGGTTACAATGAGCAGTTCTTC
CDR3 protein: CASSYSASGGYNEQFF

V gene: TRBV10-1
J gene: TRBJ1-5
clone size: NA
CDR3 length: 15
D gene: NA
CDR3 DNA: TGCGCCAGCACCCACCGTCGAGGGCAACTCCAGCCCCAGCATTTT
CDR3 protein: CASTHRRGQLQPQHF

V gene: TRBV5-1
J gene: TRBJ2-2
clone size: NA
CDR3 length: 15
D gene: TRBD1
CDR3 DNA: TGCGCCAGCAGTTTCGACAGGGCAGGGACCGGGGAGCTGTTTTTT
CDR3 protein: CASSFDRAGTGELFF

V gene: TRBV28
J gene: TRBJ1-5
clone size: NA
CDR3 length: 15
D gene: NA
CDR3 DNA: TGTGCCAGCAGCAGGACAGAGAGGACTTATCAGCCCCAGCATTTT
CDR3 protein: CASSRTERTYQPQHF

V gene: TRBV5-1
J gene: TRBJ2-1
clone size: few
CDR3 length: 15
D gene: TRBD2
CDR3 DNA: TGCGCCAGCAGCTGGACTAGCAGGAGTGACAATGAGCAGTTCTTC
CDR3 protein: CASSWTSRSDNEQFF

V gene: TRBV27
J gene: TRBJ1-2
clone size: NA
CDR3 length: 13
D gene: NA
CDR3 DNA: TGTGCCAGCAGTTACAGGGCCAACTATGGCTACACCTTC
CDR3 protein: CASSYRANYGYTF

V gene: TRBV6-5
J gene: TRBJ1-3
clone size: NA
CDR3 length: 14
D gene: NA
CDR3 DNA: TGTGCCACCACAACGGGGAACTCTGGAAACACCATATATTTT
CDR3 protein: CATTTGNSGNTIYF

V gene: TRBV11-2
J gene: TRBJ2-3
clone size: once
CDR3 length: 15
D gene: TRBD2
CDR3 DNA: TGTGCCAGCAGCTTAATCCGGGGGGGTTTAGATACGCAGTATTTT
CDR3 protein: CASSLIRGGLDTQYF

V gene: TRBV5-1
J gene: TRBJ1-1
clone size: once
CDR3 length: 17
D gene: NA
CDR3 DNA: TGCGCCAGCAGCGCACCGGGAGGTGACCCCTTGAACACTGAAGCTTTCTTT
CDR3 protein: CASSAPGGDPLNTEAFF

V gene: TRBV27
J gene: TRBJ1-5
clone size: NA
CDR3 length: 13
D gene: TRBD1
CDR3 DNA: TGTGCCAGCAGGGGGACAGGCAATCAGCCCCAGCATTTT
CDR3 protein: CASRGTGNQPQHF

V gene: TRBV5-4
J gene: TRBJ1-6
clone size: NA
CDR3 length: 14
D gene: TRBD1
CDR3 DNA: TGTGCCAGCAGCTCCGACAGGGCGAATTCACCCCTCCACTTT
CDR3 protein: CASSSDRANSPLHF

V gene: TRBV18
J gene: TRBJ2-4
clone size: NA
CDR3 length: 15
D gene: TRBD1
CDR3 DNA: TGTGCCAGCTCAGCCCAGGGGGCTCGGGGAAACATTCAGTACTTC
CDR3 protein: CASSAQGARGNIQYF

V gene: TRBV25-1
J gene: TRBJ1-5
clone size: NA
CDR3 length: 14
D gene: NA
CDR3 DNA: TGTGCCAGCAGTGCCAGCCTCGGCGGTCAGCCCCAGCATTTT
CDR3 protein: CASSASLGGQPQHF

V gene: TRBV28
J gene: TRBJ1-2
clone size: NA
CDR3 length: 13
D gene: NA
CDR3 DNA: TGTGCCAGCAGATCTGCCAGGGAATATGGCTACACCTTC
CDR3 protein: CASRSAREYGYTF